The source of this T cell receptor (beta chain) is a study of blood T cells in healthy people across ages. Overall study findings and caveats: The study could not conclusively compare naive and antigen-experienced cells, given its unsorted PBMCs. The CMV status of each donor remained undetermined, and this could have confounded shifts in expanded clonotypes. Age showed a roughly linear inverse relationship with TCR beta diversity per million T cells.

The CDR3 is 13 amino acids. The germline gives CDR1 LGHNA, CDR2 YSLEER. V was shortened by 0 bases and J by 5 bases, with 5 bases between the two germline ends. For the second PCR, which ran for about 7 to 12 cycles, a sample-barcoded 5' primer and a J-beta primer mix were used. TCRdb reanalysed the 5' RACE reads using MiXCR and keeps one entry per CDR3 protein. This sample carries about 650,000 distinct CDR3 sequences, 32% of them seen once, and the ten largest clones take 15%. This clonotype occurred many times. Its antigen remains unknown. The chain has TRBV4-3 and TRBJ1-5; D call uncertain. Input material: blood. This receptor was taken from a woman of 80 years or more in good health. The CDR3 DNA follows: TGCGCCAGCAGCCAAGAGACGGATCAGCCCCAGCATTTT. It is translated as CASSQETDQPQHF.